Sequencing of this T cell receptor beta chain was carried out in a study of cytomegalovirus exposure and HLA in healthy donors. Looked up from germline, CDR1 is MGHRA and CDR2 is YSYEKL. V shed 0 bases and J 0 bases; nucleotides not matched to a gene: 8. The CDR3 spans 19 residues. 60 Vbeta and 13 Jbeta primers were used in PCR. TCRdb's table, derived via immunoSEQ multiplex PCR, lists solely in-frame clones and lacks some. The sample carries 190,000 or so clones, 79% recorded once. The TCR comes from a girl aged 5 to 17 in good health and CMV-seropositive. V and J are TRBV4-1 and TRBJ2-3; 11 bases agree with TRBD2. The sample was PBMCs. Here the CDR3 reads CASSQDLLGLAGSTDTQYF. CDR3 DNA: TGCGCCAGCAGCCAAGACCTTCTCGGACTAGCGGGTAGCACAGATACGCAGTATTTT.